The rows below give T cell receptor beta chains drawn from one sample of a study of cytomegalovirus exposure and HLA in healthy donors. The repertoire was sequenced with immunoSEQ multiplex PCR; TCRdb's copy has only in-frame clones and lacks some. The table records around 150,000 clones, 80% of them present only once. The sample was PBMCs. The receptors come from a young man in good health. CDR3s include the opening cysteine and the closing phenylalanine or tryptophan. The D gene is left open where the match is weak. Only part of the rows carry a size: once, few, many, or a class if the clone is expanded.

cdr3_aa: CAWSVRGLTGRTGELFF; clone_size: NA; v_call: TRBV30; j_call: TRBJ2-2; d_call: NA; cdr3_length: 17
cdr3_aa: CASSFRDLAYNEQFF; clone_size: NA; v_call: TRBV5-5; j_call: TRBJ2-1; d_call: NA; cdr3_length: 15
cdr3_aa: CASSPDPGLAGNEQFF; clone_size: NA; v_call: TRBV5-1; j_call: TRBJ2-1; d_call: TRBD2; cdr3_length: 16
cdr3_aa: CASSWETGEGEKLFF; clone_size: NA; v_call: TRBV7-9; j_call: TRBJ1-4; d_call: NA; cdr3_length: 15
cdr3_aa: CASSLSGDGGGYEQYF; clone_size: NA; v_call: TRBV27; j_call: TRBJ2-7; d_call: NA; cdr3_length: 16
cdr3_aa: CASTRFRSASGANEQFF; clone_size: NA; v_call: TRBV27; j_call: TRBJ2-1; d_call: TRBD2; cdr3_length: 17
cdr3_aa: CASSHPVRRADNEQFF; clone_size: once; v_call: TRBV4-1; j_call: TRBJ2-1; d_call: NA; cdr3_length: 16
cdr3_aa: CATSIEFGGFGTQYF; clone_size: few; v_call: TRBV15; j_call: TRBJ2-5; d_call: NA; cdr3_length: 15
cdr3_aa: CASSWGGWAEAFF; clone_size: NA; v_call: TRBV5-8; j_call: TRBJ1-1; d_call: NA; cdr3_length: 13
cdr3_aa: CASSLEWGRNQPQHF; clone_size: NA; v_call: TRBV7-8; j_call: TRBJ1-5; d_call: NA; cdr3_length: 15
cdr3_aa: CASSSSRGNEQFF; clone_size: NA; v_call: TRBV7-3; j_call: TRBJ2-1; d_call: TRBD1; cdr3_length: 13
cdr3_aa: CASSEREHNEQFF; clone_size: few; v_call: TRBV6-4; j_call: TRBJ2-1; d_call: TRBD2; cdr3_length: 13
cdr3_aa: CASSLREGSGEQYF; clone_size: NA; v_call: TRBV7-8; j_call: TRBJ2-7; d_call: TRBD2; cdr3_length: 14
cdr3_aa: CATSSSPGTDTQYF; clone_size: NA; v_call: TRBV25-1; j_call: TRBJ2-3; d_call: NA; cdr3_length: 14
cdr3_aa: CSARVNRPPFF; clone_size: NA; v_call: TRBV20-1; j_call: TRBJ1-2; d_call: NA; cdr3_length: 11
cdr3_aa: CASSIGFGAQGEQFF; clone_size: once; v_call: TRBV19; j_call: TRBJ2-1; d_call: TRBD1; cdr3_length: 15
cdr3_aa: CAISNREGPNEKLFF; clone_size: NA; v_call: TRBV10-3; j_call: TRBJ1-4; d_call: NA; cdr3_length: 15
cdr3_aa: CASRTDRGVGREQFF; clone_size: NA; v_call: TRBV7-8; j_call: TRBJ2-1; d_call: TRBD1; cdr3_length: 15
cdr3_aa: CAGTDRDRPYEQYF; clone_size: NA; v_call: TRBV28; j_call: TRBJ2-7; d_call: TRBD1; cdr3_length: 14
cdr3_aa: CSVEEWTGANYGYTF; clone_size: NA; v_call: TRBV29-1; j_call: TRBJ1-2; d_call: TRBD1; cdr3_length: 15
cdr3_aa: CASSPGWANYGYTF; clone_size: NA; v_call: TRBV27; j_call: TRBJ1-2; d_call: NA; cdr3_length: 14
cdr3_aa: CASSLYARVVDTGELFF; clone_size: NA; v_call: TRBV5-1; j_call: TRBJ2-2; d_call: NA; cdr3_length: 17
cdr3_aa: CASSYEVGYGYTF; clone_size: NA; v_call: TRBV6-6; j_call: TRBJ1-2; d_call: NA; cdr3_length: 13